The 4 T cell receptor beta chains given below trace back to one sample, sequenced in a study of cytomegalovirus exposure and HLA in healthy donors. PCR employed 60 Vbeta and 13 Jbeta primers. Profiling relied on immunoSEQ multiplex PCR, and the TCRdb table lists in-frame clones only, not all of them. The sample has 120,000 to 150,000 clones; 65% to 85% are singletons. The sample taken for sequencing was PBMCs. The receptors were gathered from a male donor in good health and CMV-seronegative.

This clone was detected only a few times. The chain is built from TRBV28 and TRBJ2-6; D perhaps matches TRBD2 (6 bases). The length of the CDR3 is 15 residues. The V gene's germline CDR1 is MDHEN and CDR2 SYDVKM. V lost 6 bases, J lost 4 bases, and 13 bases lay in between. The CDR3 DNA reads TGTGCCAGCAGGAGATGGGCGGGGGGGGCCAACGTCCTGACTTTC. Protein: CASRRWAGGANVLTF.

The genes are TRBV21-1 and TRBJ1-6; the D call TRBD1 from the table was never checked on the DNA. TRBV21-1 is annotated as a pseudogene. CDR3 length: 15 amino acids. The CDR3 DNA is TGTGCCAGCAGCAAAGTTACAGGGGACGATTCACCCCTCCACTTT. Translating gives CASSKVTGDDSPLHF.

The rearrangement uses TRBV29-1 and TRBJ1-2, with D unclear. V was clipped by 3 bases and J by 6 bases, with 8 bases between them. The CDR3 totals 11 residues. The germline CDR1 and CDR2 sequences are SQVTM and ANQGSEA. The CDR3 coding sequence is TGCAGCGTTGACCCCCAGAATGGCTACACCTTC. Amino acids: CSVDPQNGYTF.

V gene TRBV7-2 combines with J gene TRBJ2-4; a possible D gene is TRBD2 (5 bases). Trimming cost V 2 bases and J 0 bases, with 11 bases left between them. The CDR3 extends over 16 amino acids. Germline values: CDR1 SGHTA, CDR2 FQGNSA. CDR3 in DNA: TGTGCCAGCAGCTTACATTGGACTCTAGCCAAAAACATTCAGTACTTC. Translating gives CASSLHWTLAKNIQYF.